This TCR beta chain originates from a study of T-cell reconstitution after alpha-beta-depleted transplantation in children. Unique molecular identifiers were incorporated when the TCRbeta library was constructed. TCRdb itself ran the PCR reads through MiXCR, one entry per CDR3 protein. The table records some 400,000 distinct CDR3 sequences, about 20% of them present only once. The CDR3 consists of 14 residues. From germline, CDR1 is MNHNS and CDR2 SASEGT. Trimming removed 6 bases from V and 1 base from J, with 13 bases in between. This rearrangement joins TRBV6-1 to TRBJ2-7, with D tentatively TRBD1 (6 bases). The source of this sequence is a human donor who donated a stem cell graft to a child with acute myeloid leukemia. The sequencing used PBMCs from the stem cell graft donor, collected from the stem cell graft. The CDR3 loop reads CASRTKQGSYEQYF. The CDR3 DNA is TGTGCCAGCAGGACTAAACAGGGTTCCTACGAGCAGTACTTC.